This T cell receptor (beta chain) was identified in a study of T cells after yellow fever vaccination. Only a few counts were recorded for this clonotype. The CDR3 covers 14 residues. Losses at the gene ends were 7 bases for V and 3 bases for J; bases not matched to a gene: 8. From germline, CDR1 is SGHTA and CDR2 FQGNSA. Template switching by 5'RACE produced TCR cDNA, adding a universal primer site and UMIs. One entry per CDR3 protein results from TCRdb running MiXCR on the 5' RACE reads. The data contain around 310,000 distinct CDR3 sequences, roughly 4.3% of them seen just once; the ten biggest clones take up approximately 20%.

The sequences come from PBMCs, collected 15 days after the yellow fever booster vaccination. The TCR sequence derives from a man younger than 30 who received the YFV17D yellow fever vaccine. The chain carries TRBV7-2 and TRBJ2-5; 7 bases are shared with TRBD1. CDR3 sequence (DNA): TGTGCCAGCACCCCATCAACAGGGGAAGAGACCCAGTACTTC. Its translation is CASTPSTGEETQYF.